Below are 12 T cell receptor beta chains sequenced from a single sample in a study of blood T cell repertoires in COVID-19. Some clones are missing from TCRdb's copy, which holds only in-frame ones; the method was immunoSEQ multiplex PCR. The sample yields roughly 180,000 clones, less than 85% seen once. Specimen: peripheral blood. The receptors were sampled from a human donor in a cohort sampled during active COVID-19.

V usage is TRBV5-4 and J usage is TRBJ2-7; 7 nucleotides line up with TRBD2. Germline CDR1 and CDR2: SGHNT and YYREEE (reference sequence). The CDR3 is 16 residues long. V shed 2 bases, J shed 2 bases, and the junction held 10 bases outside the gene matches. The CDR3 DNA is TGTGCCAGCAGCTTAGCATACGGGGGGAGGACCTACGAGCAGTACTTC. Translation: CASSLAYGGRTYEQYF.

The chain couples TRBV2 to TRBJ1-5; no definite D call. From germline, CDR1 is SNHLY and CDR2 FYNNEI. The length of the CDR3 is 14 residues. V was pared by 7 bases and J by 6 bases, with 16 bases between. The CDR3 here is CASTPAGAGQPQHF. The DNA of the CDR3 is TGTGCCAGCACCCCGGCGGGCGCCGGTCAGCCCCAGCATTTT.

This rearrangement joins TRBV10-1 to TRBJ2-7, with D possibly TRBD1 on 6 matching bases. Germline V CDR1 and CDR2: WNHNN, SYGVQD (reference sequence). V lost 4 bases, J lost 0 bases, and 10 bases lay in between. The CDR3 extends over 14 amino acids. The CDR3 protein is CASSVGTSSYEQYF. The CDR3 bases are TGCGCCAGCAGTGTCGGGACATCCTCCTACGAGCAGTACTTC.

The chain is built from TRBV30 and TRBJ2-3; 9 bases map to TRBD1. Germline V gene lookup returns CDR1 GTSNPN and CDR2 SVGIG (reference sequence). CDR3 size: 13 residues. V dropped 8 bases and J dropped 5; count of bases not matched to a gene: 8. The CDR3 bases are TGTGCCCAACAGGGGGCTGGGGTAGATACGCAGTATTTT. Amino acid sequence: CAQQGAGVDTQYF.

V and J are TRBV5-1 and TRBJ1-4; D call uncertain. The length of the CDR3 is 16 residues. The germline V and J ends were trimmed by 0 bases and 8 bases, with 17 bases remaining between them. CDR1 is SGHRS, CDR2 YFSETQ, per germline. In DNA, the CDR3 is TGCGCCAGCAGCTTGGTAGGTGCCCCGGAGGGAGAAAAACTGTTTTTT. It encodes CASSLVGAPEGEKLFF.

CDR3 region: CASGQPGAGNSGNTIYF. CDR3 nucleotides: TGTGCTAGTGGTCAACCCGGGGCGGGGAACTCTGGAAACACCATATATTTT. The rearrangement links TRBV12-5 to TRBJ1-3, with a weak D call TRBD1 (5 bases). Between the trimmed V and J ends, which lost 5 bases and 0 bases, there was a span of 17 bases. Per the germline V gene, CDR1 is LGHNT and CDR2 is FRNRAP. This CDR3 comprises 17 residues. The full variable domain, rest sourced from reference TRBV12-5 and TRBJ1-3, is DARVTQTPRHKVTEMGQEVTMRCQPILGHNTVFWYRQTMMQGLELLAYFRNRAPLDDSGMPKDRFSAEMPDATLATLKIQPSEPRDSAVYFCASGQPGAGNSGNTIYFGEGSWLTVV.

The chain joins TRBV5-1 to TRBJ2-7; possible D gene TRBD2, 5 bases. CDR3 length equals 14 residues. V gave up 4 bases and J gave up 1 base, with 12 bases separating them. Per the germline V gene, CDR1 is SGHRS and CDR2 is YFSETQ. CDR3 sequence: CASSPDGVSYEQYF. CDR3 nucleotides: TGCGCCAGCAGCCCGGACGGGGTATCCTACGAGCAGTACTTC. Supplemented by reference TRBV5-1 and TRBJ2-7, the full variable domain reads KAGVTQTPRYLIKTRGQQVTLSCSPISGHRSVSWYQQTPGQGLQFLFEYFSETQRNKGNFPGRFSGRQFSNSRSEMNVSTLELGDSALYLCASSPDGVSYEQYFGPGTRLTVT.

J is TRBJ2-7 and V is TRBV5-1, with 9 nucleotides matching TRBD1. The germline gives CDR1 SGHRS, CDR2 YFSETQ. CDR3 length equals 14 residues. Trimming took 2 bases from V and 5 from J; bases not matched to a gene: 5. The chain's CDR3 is CASSFGTGIHEQYF. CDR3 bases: TGCGCCAGCAGCTTCGGGACAGGGATACACGAGCAGTACTTC. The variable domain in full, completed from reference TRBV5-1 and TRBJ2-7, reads KAGVTQTPRYLIKTRGQQVTLSCSPISGHRSVSWYQQTPGQGLQFLFEYFSETQRNKGNFPGRFSGRQFSNSRSEMNVSTLELGDSALYLCASSFGTGIHEQYFGPGTRLTVT.

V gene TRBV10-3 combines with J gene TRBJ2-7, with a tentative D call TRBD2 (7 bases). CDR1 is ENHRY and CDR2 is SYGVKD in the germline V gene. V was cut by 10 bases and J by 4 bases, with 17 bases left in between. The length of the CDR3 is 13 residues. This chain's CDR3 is CASRQASGYEQYF. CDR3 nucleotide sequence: TGTGCCAGCAGACAGGCTAGCGGTTACGAGCAGTACTTC.

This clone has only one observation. CDR3 nucleotide sequence: TGTGCCAGCAGCTTCGGACTAGCCGGAGAGACCCAGTACTTC. It codes for CASSFGLAGETQYF. This chain links TRBV7-2 with TRBJ2-5; 8 nucleotides line up with TRBD2. Unmatched junction bases numbered 4, after V lost 3 bases and J lost 4 bases. Germline CDR1 is SGHTA and CDR2 is FQGNSA. CDR3 length: 14 amino acids. Variable domain in full (rest from reference TRBV7-2 and TRBJ2-5): GAGVSQSPSNKVTEKGKDVELRCDPISGHTALYWYRQSLGQGLEFLIYFQGNSAPDKSGLPSDRFSAERTGGSVSTLTIQRTQQEDSAVYLCASSFGLAGETQYFGPGTRLLVL.

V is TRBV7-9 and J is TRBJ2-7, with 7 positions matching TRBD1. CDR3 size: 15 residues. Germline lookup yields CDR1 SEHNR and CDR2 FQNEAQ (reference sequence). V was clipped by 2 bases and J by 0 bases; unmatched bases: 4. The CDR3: CASSLRGPRSYEQYF. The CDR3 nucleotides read TGTGCCAGCAGCTTAAGGGGGCCGCGCTCCTACGAGCAGTACTTC.

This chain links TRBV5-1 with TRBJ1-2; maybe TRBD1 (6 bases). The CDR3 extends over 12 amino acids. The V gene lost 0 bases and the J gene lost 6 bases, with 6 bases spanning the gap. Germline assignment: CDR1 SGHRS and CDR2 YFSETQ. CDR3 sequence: CASSLDRDGYTF. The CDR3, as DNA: TGCGCCAGCAGCTTGGACAGGGATGGCTACACCTTC.